The 29 T cell receptor beta chains reported below all come from one sample, sequenced in a study of cytomegalovirus exposure and HLA in healthy donors (TCRdb year 2017). Library preparation was by the immunoSEQ multiplex PCR assay. The multiplex PCR relied on a mix of 60 forward primers for TCR Vbeta segments and 13 reverse primers for TCR Jbeta segments. As stored in TCRdb, this immuneACCESS dataset retains in-frame rearrangements with V and J assigned. A fraction of the clones does not appear; measured against another copy, unresolved V genes explain less than half of the discrepancy, and the remainder lacks a known reason. Recorded for this sample are roughly 140,000 clones; around 73% of them occurred a single time. The ten largest clones represent approximately 15% of the sample. Source material: PBMCs. Receptors were obtained from a human donor in good health.

This chain uses TRBV28 with TRBJ1-4; TRBD1 matches at 8 bases. CDR3 length equals 17 residues. The junction had 7 bases not matched to a gene; V was cut back by 4 bases and J by 0 bases. Germline V gene sequence: CDR1 MDHEN, CDR2 SYDVKM. The CDR3 is CASSSPTGDSTNEKLFF. The DNA for the CDR3 is TGTGCCAGCAGTTCCCCGACAGGGGACTCAACTAATGAAAAACTGTTTTTT.

The J gene is TRBJ2-1, the V gene TRBV11-2; D possibly corresponds to TRBD1 (6 bases). The V end was cut by 4 bases, the J end by 2 bases, with 15 bases between. Germline assignment: CDR1 SGHAT and CDR2 FQNNGV. CDR3 length: 16 amino acids. DNA for the CDR3: TGTGCCAGCAGCTCCCTCACAGGGCGGACCTACAATGAGCAGTTCTTC. As protein: CASSSLTGRTYNEQFF.

The J gene is TRBJ1-4, the V gene TRBV5-5; 9 bases line up with TRBD1. Looked up from germline, CDR1 is SGHKS and CDR2 is YYEKEE (reference sequence). Trimming cost V 0 bases and J 7 bases; bases outside gene matches: 4. The CDR3 has 15 amino acids. The CDR3: CASSLEGTGFEKLFF. CDR3 nucleotides: TGTGCCAGCAGCTTGGAAGGGACAGGGTTTGAAAAACTGTTTTTT.

Notes on this clone: A junction boundary mismatches the germline segment, possibly from a read error. This chain uses TRBV7-7 with TRBJ2-5, with D maybe TRBD1 (5 bases). The CDR3 is 14 residues long. The germline V gene encodes CDR1 SSHAT and CDR2 FNYEAQ (reference sequence). The CDR3 nucleotides read TGTGCTAGCAGCTTGGGGCCAAACCAAGAGACCCAGTACTTC. Translating it yields CASSLGPNQETQYF. The full variable domain, its missing parts supplied by reference TRBV7-7 and TRBJ2-5, is GAGVSQSPRYKVTKRGQDVTLRCDPISSHATLYWYQQALGQGPEFLTYFNYEAQPDKSGLPSDRFSAERPEGSISTLTIQRTEQRDSAMYRCASSLGPNQETQYFGPGTRLLVL.

This chain uses TRBV2 with TRBJ2-5, with D unresolved. Germline V gives CDR1 SNHLY, CDR2 FYNNEI. The CDR3 runs to 16 residues. Trimming shortened V by 5 bases and J by 2 bases, and 18 bases separated the two germline ends. This chain's CDR3 is CASSFSRLGTQETQYF. The CDR3 DNA follows: TGTGCCAGCAGTTTTTCTCGACTCGGAACTCAAGAGACCCAGTACTTC.

V usage is TRBV7-6 and J usage is TRBJ1-1; 7 nucleotides line up with TRBD1. Germline V gene sequence: CDR1 SGHVS, CDR2 FNYEAQ. The CDR3 sequence is 15 residues long. V lost 5 bases, J lost 0 bases, and 6 bases stayed unmatched. The CDR3 DNA reads TGTGCCAGCAGCCCCCGACAGGGTGTGAACACTGAAGCTTTCTTT. Amino acids: CASSPRQGVNTEAFF.

The CDR3 region has the DNA TGTGCCAGCAGCGTTGAGGAGAGCCTTCACAATGAGCAGTTCTTC. It specifies CASSVEESLHNEQFF. This chain connects TRBV9 to TRBJ2-1, with D unresolved. The V gene's germline CDR1 is SGDLS and CDR2 YYNGEE. The CDR3 loop spans 15 amino acids. The V end lost 2 bases, the J end lost 5 bases, and 14 bases lay between the germline ends.

The gene calls are TRBV6-5 and TRBJ2-5, with TRBD2 identical over 15 bases. The CDR3 consists of 15 residues. Per the germline V gene, CDR1 is MNHEY and CDR2 is SVGAGI. The ends lost 8 bases at V and 3 bases at J; junction bases unmatched: 4. CDR3 protein: CASGLAGGSKETQYF. CDR3 DNA: TGTGCCAGCGGACTAGCGGGAGGGAGTAAAGAGACCCAGTACTTC.

The chain carries TRBV19 and TRBJ1-4, with TRBD1 matching 7 bases. Germline V gives CDR1 LNHDA, CDR2 SQIVND (reference sequence). The CDR3 totals 16 residues. V lost 5 bases, J lost 8 bases, and 14 bases stayed unmatched. Here the CDR3 reads CASSVRQGLTPEKLFF. Written as DNA, the CDR3 is TGTGCCAGTAGTGTAAGACAGGGCCTGACCCCGGAAAAACTGTTTTTT.

This clone was seen a handful of times. The chain joins TRBV5-1 to TRBJ1-1; D is unresolved. The V end lost 0 bases, the J end lost 3 bases, and 9 bases lay between the germline ends. Germline-derived CDR1 and CDR2 are SGHRS and YFSETQ. The CDR3 length is 14 residues. This CDR3 reads CASSLGSGYTEAFF. CDR3 sequence (DNA): TGCGCCAGCAGCTTGGGTTCGGGTTACACTGAAGCTTTCTTT.

The table lists this clone with a few counts. The V call is TRBV10-3, the J call TRBJ1-2; D gene unclear. The CDR3 has 14 residues. Germline V gene sequence: CDR1 ENHRY, CDR2 SYGVKD. V lost 3 bases and J lost 5, with 13 bases in between. The CDR3 DNA is TGTGCCATCAGTGACCCACGGGAGGGATATGGCTACACCTTC. This codes for CAISDPREGYGYTF.

This clone appeared a few times. The rearrangement uses TRBV6-5 and TRBJ1-1; tentative D call: TRBD1 (6 bases). Germline values: CDR1 MNHEY, CDR2 SVGAGI. The V end lost 6 bases, the J end lost 4 bases, and 15 bases lay between the germline ends. This CDR3 comprises 14 residues. The CDR3 bases are TGTGCCAGCAGGGCCGGGACACCCAGCACTGAAGCTTTCTTT. Translated: CASRAGTPSTEAFF.

This chain joins TRBV11-2 and TRBJ1-1; D gene uncertain. V was cut by 5 bases and J by 6 bases, with 16 bases left in between. This CDR3 contains 14 residues. Germline loops: CDR1 SGHAT, CDR2 FQNNGV. The CDR3 DNA sequence: TGTGCCAGCAGCCTTACTTCCCAGGCGCCTGAAGCTTTCTTT. Protein sequence: CASSLTSQAPEAFF. Full variable domain (remainder filled in from reference TRBV11-2 and TRBJ1-1): EAGVAQSPRYKIIEKRQSVAFWCNPISGHATLYWYQQILGQGPKLLIQFQNNGVVDDSQLPKDRFSAERLKGVDSTLKIQPAKLEDSAVYLCASSLTSQAPEAFFGQGTRLTVV.

The rearrangement links TRBV19 to TRBJ2-1; the D gene is possibly TRBD1 (6 bases). Germline-derived CDR1 and CDR2 are LNHDA and SQIVND (reference sequence). The CDR3 runs 14 residues. V dropped 6 bases and J dropped 8 bases, with 17 bases sitting between them. In DNA form, the CDR3 reads TGTGCCAGTAGGCTCACCCAGGGGATCGATGAGCAGTTCTTC. Amino acid sequence: CASRLTQGIDEQFF.

This clone appeared a single time. The chain carries TRBV5-1 and TRBJ2-3, with a possible D match to TRBD1 (5 bases). Germline CDR1 and CDR2: SGHRS and YFSETQ. The CDR3 length is 13 residues. V was pared by 4 bases and J by 4 bases, with 10 bases between. The CDR3 bases are TGCGCCAGCAGCGGGGCTTCGGCAGATACGCAGTATTTT. This gives the protein CASSGASADTQYF.

The chain uses TRBV21-1 and TRBJ2-7; the D call in the table, TRBD1, was not verified against the DNA. TRBV21-1 constitutes a pseudogene. The CDR3 is made up of 12 amino acids. The CDR3 DNA follows: TGTGCCACGGACAGTAGCTCCTACGAGCAGTACTTC. Residues: CATDSSSYEQYF.

This clone was found once. The gene calls are TRBV18 and TRBJ2-7; 9 positions match TRBD1. Looked up from germline, CDR1 is KGHSH and CDR2 is LQKENI. The ends lost 3 bases at V and 6 bases at J; junction bases unmatched: 6. The CDR3 totals 14 residues. In DNA form, the CDR3 reads TGTGCCAGCTCACCGGGACAGGGAACTTCCGAGCAGTACTTC. The encoded protein is CASSPGQGTSEQYF.

The CDR3 sequence is CATSRAGEGGGYTF. The CDR3 nucleotides read TGTGCCACCAGCAGGGCAGGGGAGGGAGGTGGCTACACCTTC. V gene TRBV15 combines with J gene TRBJ1-2, with a tentative D call TRBD1 (6 bases). V lost 3 bases and J lost 7, with 15 bases in between. The V gene's germline CDR1 is LNHNV and CDR2 YYDKDF (reference sequence). The CDR3 has 14 residues.

V usage is TRBV10-3 and J usage is TRBJ2-3; 9 bases line up with TRBD1. Germline V gives CDR1 ENHRY, CDR2 SYGVKD. The V and J ends lost 4 bases and 9 bases, in that order; junction bases with no gene match: 5. The CDR3 consists of 13 residues. For the CDR3, the DNA is TGTGCCATCAGTGCGGGACAGGGCTTCACGCAGTATTTT. Residues: CAISAGQGFTQYF.

The CDR3 spells CASSLGRGPSYEQYF. The CDR3 nucleotides are TGTGCCAGCAGCTTAGGGAGGGGGCCGTCCTACGAGCAGTACTTC. V gene TRBV7-8 combines with J gene TRBJ2-7; weak D call: TRBD1 (7 bases). Trimming cost V 1 base and J 1 base, with 11 bases left between them. The CDR3 runs 15 residues. Germline CDR1 SGHVS, CDR2 FQNEAQ.

The sample holds a few counts of this clone. Other nucleotide sequences from this sample produce the same CDR3. The V gene is TRBV18, the J gene TRBJ1-1; no clear D. CDR3 length: 13 residues. Trimming cost V 0 bases and J 2 bases, with 4 bases left between them. CDR1 is KGHSH, CDR2 LQKENI, per germline. The DNA for the CDR3 is TGTGCCAGCTCACCACCGGGCAACACTGAAGCTTTCTTT. It yields the protein CASSPPGNTEAFF.

V and J are TRBV11-2 and TRBJ2-2; 9 bases are a match to TRBD1. The V gene's germline CDR1 is SGHAT and CDR2 FQNNGV. The CDR3 has 16 residues. V gave up 2 bases and J gave up 6 bases; unmatched junction bases: 7. The DNA for the CDR3 is TGTGCCAGCAGCTTAAACAGGGGGCGGTATTCCGGGGAGCTGTTTTTT. As protein: CASSLNRGRYSGELFF.

V is TRBV10-3 and J is TRBJ1-2; no reliable D call. V shed 0 bases and J shed 4 bases, with 15 bases lying between them. The CDR3 totals 16 residues. CDR1 and CDR2 (germline): ENHRY, SYGVKD. DNA of the CDR3: TGTGCCATCAGTGAGTCAAGCGATGGGAGGACCTATGGCTACACCTTC. It encodes CAISESSDGRTYGYTF.

The rearrangement links TRBV28 to TRBJ2-1, with 8 bases fitting TRBD1. V gave up 4 bases and J gave up 1 base; unmatched junction bases: 3. Germline V gives CDR1 MDHEN, CDR2 SYDVKM. The CDR3 has 15 amino acids. The DNA for the CDR3 is TGTGCCAGCAGTTCGCAGGGGGCTTCCTACAATGAGCAGTTCTTC. Translating gives CASSSQGASYNEQFF.

In this sample, this clone turned up once. The CDR3 DNA reads TGTGCCAGCACCATTCGACAGGGGGCAAATTTTGAAAAACTGTTTTTT. Its translation: CASTIRQGANFEKLFF. The chain links TRBV21-1 to TRBJ1-4; TRBD1 is taken as the D call from the table, unchecked against the DNA. TRBV21-1 is recorded as a pseudogene. This CDR3 comprises 16 residues.

The J gene is TRBJ1-1, the V gene TRBV7-8, with D hard to call. The CDR3 totals 16 residues. V lost 2 bases and J 0 bases, leaving 13 bases between the germline ends. Germline V gene sequence: CDR1 SGHVS, CDR2 FQNEAQ. The CDR3 here is CASSLFRGGMNTEAFF. The CDR3, as DNA: TGTGCCAGCAGCTTATTCCGGGGAGGGATGAACACTGAAGCTTTCTTT.

V gene TRBV4-1 combines with J gene TRBJ2-1; the match to TRBD2 covers 10 bases. J lost 0 bases, V lost 1 base, and 3 bases had no gene match. Germline lookup yields CDR1 MGHRA and CDR2 YSYEKL. This CDR3 spans 17 amino acids. The chain's CDR3 is CASSQGTSGSSYNEQFF. CDR3 bases: TGCGCCAGCAGCCAAGGGACTAGCGGAAGCTCCTACAATGAGCAGTTCTTC.

The V gene is TRBV4-1, the J gene TRBJ2-1, with TRBD1 matching 7 bases. The ends lost 3 bases at V and 7 bases at J; junction bases unmatched: 3. The CDR3 has 13 amino acids. Germline CDR1 MGHRA, CDR2 YSYEKL. The CDR3 region has the DNA TGCGCCAGCAGCCACCCACAGGGGAATGAGCAGTTCTTC. Translating it yields CASSHPQGNEQFF.

In DNA, the CDR3 is TGTGCCAGCAGAATACAGGGGCAAGGATACGAGCAGTACTTC. It yields the protein CASRIQGQGYEQYF. This sequence joins TRBV6-1 and TRBJ2-7; 7 bases align to TRBD1. Germline V lookup: CDR1 MNHNS, CDR2 SASEGT. V gave up 6 bases and J gave up 4 bases; unmatched junction bases: 9. The CDR3 is 14 amino acids.